This T cell receptor (beta chain) was identified during a study of T cell responses to AZD1222 COVID-19 vaccine. General study points: Reportedly, nearly half the spike-specific TCRs target unmutated variant regions. Donors skewed white British and female; clonal diversity was possibly underestimated. Scientists sampled the repertoires only once the peak T cell response had passed. At study baseline, merely more than 5 AZD1222 recipients were seropositive.

A note on this clone: Its target is unknown.

Per the germline V gene, CDR1 is SNHLY and CDR2 is FYNNEI. The CDR3 is 12 residues long. V lost 7 bases, J lost 0 bases, and 6 bases lay in between. Method: immunoSEQ multiplex PCR; TCRdb's copy keeps in-frame clones and lacks some. The sample includes roughly 80,000 clones, about 89% of them seen just once. The rearrangement uses TRBV2 and TRBJ1-1, with D unresolved. This sequence was found in an adult in good health. Here the sequenced sample was peripheral blood, taken on day 0 of MenACWY control vaccination. The CDR3 DNA follows: TGTGCCAGCAAAGACATGAACACTGAAGCTTTCTTT. Encoded protein: CASKDMNTEAFF.